The 7 T cell receptor beta chains below come from one sample, sequenced in a study of OX40 agonist ivuxolimab in advanced cancers. Assay: immunoSEQ multiplex PCR; the TCRdb copy retains only in-frame clones and omits some. This table has around 83,000 clones, about 81% appearing once. The sequencing here drew on CD4+ or CD8+ T cells sorted from blood, taken in a trial of the OX40 agonist ivuxolimab. These receptors all stem from an adult with an advanced solid tumor such as melanoma, head and neck, liver or kidney cancer.

This rearrangement joins TRBV5-5 to TRBJ1-4; 7 bases are shared with TRBD1. The CDR3 sequence is 15 residues long. J gave up 1 base and V 1 base, and 1 base lay outside the gene matches. CDR1 is SGHKS, CDR2 YYEKEE, per germline (reference sequence). The CDR3 sequence: CASSLTGVTNEKLFF. CDR3 coding DNA: TGTGCCAGCAGCTTGACAGGGGTAACTAATGAAAAACTGTTTTTT.

A single count supports this clone. This sequence joins TRBV5-1 and TRBJ1-2; D gene ambiguous. Per the germline V gene, CDR1 is SGHRS and CDR2 is YFSETQ. Trimming pared 0 bases from V and 5 bases from J, leaving 14 bases between. The length of the CDR3 is 15 residues. The CDR3 DNA follows: TGCGCCAGCAGCTTGGCCCGGGAGGTGGGTTATGGCTACACCTTC. Amino acid sequence: CASSLAREVGYGYTF.

This chain uses TRBV7-8 with TRBJ2-3, with D tentatively TRBD2 (5 bases). The germline CDR1 and CDR2 sequences are SGHVS and FQNEAQ. V gave up 1 base and J gave up 0 bases, with 14 bases separating them. The CDR3 has 17 residues. The DNA for the CDR3 is TGTGCCAGCAGCTTAGTGGTTGCGGGTACTAGCACAGATACGCAGTATTTT. Encoded protein: CASSLVVAGTSTDTQYF.

This chain's CDR3 is CASSLAGIGNTIYF. CDR3 DNA: TGTGCCAGCAGCTTGGCAGGGATTGGAAACACCATATATTTT. The rearrangement uses TRBV7-9 and TRBJ1-3, with a tentative D call TRBD1 (5 bases). The CDR3 covers 14 residues. Germline CDR1 reads SEHNR; CDR2 reads FQNEAQ (reference sequence). V lost 3 bases to trimming and J lost 3 bases, with 9 bases between them.

The V gene is TRBV7-2, the J gene TRBJ2-5; D not resolved. The end of the DNA aligns better with TRBJ2-7, so the J call may be wrong. The germline V gene has CDR1 SGHTA and CDR2 FQGNSA. This CDR3 contains 13 residues. As DNA, the CDR3 is TGTGCCAGCAGCTTTAACCAGGCCTACGAGCAGTACTTC. As protein: CASSFNQAYEQYF.

The chain is built from TRBV7-3 and TRBJ2-1; D gene unclear. The CDR3 runs 16 residues. Germline CDR1 is SGHTA and CDR2 is FQGTGA. The V and J ends lost 1 base and 2 bases respectively, with 12 bases between them. The CDR3 region is CASSLKTAQAYNEQFF. In nucleotides, the CDR3 is TGTGCCAGCAGCTTAAAGACGGCTCAAGCCTACAATGAGCAGTTCTTC.

CDR3 amino acids: CASSANMAREKLFF. The CDR3 region has the DNA TGTGCCAGCAGCGCGAACATGGCGCGAGAAAAACTGTTTTTT. J is TRBJ1-4 and V is TRBV7-8, with D hard to call. With 5 bases removed from V and 8 bases from J, the gap between germline ends came to 15 bases. CDR1 and CDR2 (germline): SGHVS, FQNEAQ. The CDR3 has 14 amino acids.